This T cell receptor (beta chain) was sequenced during a study of vaccination and CD4 T cells after COVID-19. Study-level information: Ranging from 14 to 241, the interval between dose two and post-vaccine sampling had a median of approximately 67 days.

This clonotype was seen more than once but under ten times. As yet, its antigen is unknown. Cultured CD4+ T cell DNA underwent sequencing with the Oncomine TCR Beta short-read assay. CD4+ T cells were cultured, and genomic DNA was extracted from them. MiXCR, applied by TCRdb to the PCR reads, yields one record per CDR3 protein. The data show 7,000 to 9,000 distinct CDR3 sequences, with approximately 60% seen just once and about 7.1% held by the top ten. Trimming shortened V by 4 bases and J by 7 bases, and 14 bases separated the two germline ends. This CDR3 has 14 amino acids. Germline V lookup: CDR1 MGHRA, CDR2 YSYEKL. The treatment: 10-day PBMC culture with coronavirus spike peptide pools or control peptides (ViraFEST assay). T cells were expanded with peptide pools, and expanded clonotypes were identified by TCR sequencing. Before Alpha, Beta and Delta appeared in the US, convalescents tested positive (March–late 2020).

This sequence was found in a human donor who had recovered from COVID-19. V and J are TRBV4-1 and TRBJ1-5; D perhaps matches TRBD1 (5 bases). The source material was CD4+ T cells from blood, cultured in vitro. The CDR3 spells CASSPSGTEQPQHF. The CDR3 DNA is TGCGCCAGCAGCCCATCAGGGACGGAACAGCCCCAGCATTTT.